This T cell receptor beta chain comes out of a study of cytomegalovirus exposure and HLA in healthy donors. Whole-study results and caveats: Indistinguishability led to the exclusion of some V segments, TRBV6-2 and TRBV6-3 included. Reported findings show TCR beta sequences accurately forecast HLA-A and HLA-B alleles in most subjects. Earlier results showed most TCR beta V segments being productive about 87% or about 30% of the time. Most TCR sequences showed up rarely, but some public TCRs showed up in many donors.

60 Vbeta and 13 Jbeta primers were used in PCR. Method: immunoSEQ multiplex PCR; TCRdb's copy keeps in-frame clones and lacks some. The sample contains 75,000 to 90,000 clones, roughly 63% of which appear only once. On this clone: What it binds is not known.

The V gene lost 2 bases and the J gene lost 5 bases, with 9 bases spanning the gap. CDR3 length equals 13 residues. CDR1 is MGHDK and CDR2 is SYGVNS in the germline V gene. The J gene is TRBJ1-1, the V gene TRBV25-1; D unresolved. The sequencing sample was made of PBMCs. This receptor was identified in a woman between 40 and 55 years old in good health and CMV-seropositive. This CDR3 is CASSEEEFTEAFF. CDR3 nucleotide sequence: TGTGCCAGCAGTGAAGAGGAGTTTACTGAAGCTTTCTTT.